This T cell receptor (beta chain) was documented in a study of T cells in Graves' hyperthyroidism and ophthalmopathy. Overall study findings and caveats: Ophthalmopathy was predicted by the model a median of roughly 6.7 months ahead of onset.

This clonotype was seen ten or more times. Antigen specificity is unknown. Newly diagnosed hyperthyroidism, duration under 2 months, in patients aged 18 to 65. Lactation, pregnancy, other autoimmune disease or uncontrolled infection led to exclusion of patients. Clinical symptoms, serum thyroxine, TRAb, thyroid ultrasound and orbital computed tomography established diagnosis. Amplification targeted TCR beta CDR3 regions from RNA transcripts. Initially, a first-round RT-PCR of the TCR CDR3 employed the HTBI primer set. One entry per CDR3 protein results from TCRdb running MiXCR on the multiplex PCR reads. The sample contains almost 600,000 distinct CDR3 sequences, about 43% of which appear only once. The V and J ends lost 3 bases and 3 bases respectively, with 12 bases between them. This CDR3 contains 14 residues. CDR1 and CDR2 from the germline V gene are PRHDT and FYEKMQ (reference sequence).

This clonotype was sampled from a woman between 18 and 29 years old with Graves' hyperthyroidism. Sequencing was done on a sample of peripheral blood or thyroid tissue (not recorded which). V is TRBV13 and J is TRBJ2-7, with a possible D match to TRBD2 (5 bases). The DNA for the CDR3 is TGTGCCAGCAGCTTCCCGGGGAGCGGCTACGAGCAGTACTTC. Its protein is CASSFPGSGYEQYF.